This TCR beta chain derives from a study of blood T cells in healthy people across ages. For the second PCR, which ran for roughly 7 to 11 cycles, a sample-barcoded 5' primer and a J-beta primer mix were used. TCRdb processed the 5' RACE reads anew with MiXCR; each CDR3 protein has one entry. This sample has about 780,000 distinct CDR3 sequences, with about half found just once. Per the germline V gene, CDR1 is SNHLY and CDR2 is FYNNEI. CDR3 length: 13 residues. Between the trimmed V and J ends, which lost 5 bases and 7 bases, there was a span of 12 bases. J is TRBJ2-1 and V is TRBV2; D gene uncertain. Sequencing was carried out using blood. The source of this sequence is a man older than 75 in good health. The CDR3 DNA is TGTGCCAGCAGTAGTCTAGTTAGGAATGAGCAGTTCTTC. Protein sequence: CASSSLVRNEQFF.